The 19 T cell receptor beta chains reported below all come from one sample, sequenced in a study of CD8+CD57+ T cells in acquired aplastic anemia. Sequenced patients had shown CD8+CD57+ cell expansion by flow cytometry. Both TCR beta VDJ combination and CDR3 sequence profiling were carried out. Genomic DNA was the template for this profiling. A single record per CDR3 protein comes from TCRdb applying MiXCR to the reads. The sample contains fewer than 200,000 distinct CDR3 sequences, around 48% of which appear only once. The sequenced sample was sorted CD4+, CD8+, or CD8+CD57+ T cells (not recorded which) from PBMCs. These receptors were collected from a human donor with aplastic anemia.

The table lists this clonotype with many counts. The chain links TRBV5-8 to TRBJ1-4, with D possibly matching TRBD1 (5 bases). Trimming removed 0 bases from V and 7 bases from J, with 10 bases in between. Germline CDR1 is SGHTS and CDR2 is YDEGEE. This CDR3 has 14 amino acids. The CDR3 reads CASSLVGRGEKLFF. CDR3 nucleotide sequence: TGTGCCAGCAGCTTGGTGGGAAGGGGTGAAAAACTGTTTTTT. Variable domain in full (rest from reference TRBV5-8 and TRBJ1-4): EAGVTQSPTHLIKTRGQQATLRCSPISGHTSVYWYQQALGLGLQFLLWYDEGEERNRGNFPPRFSGRQFPNYSSELNVNALELEDSALYLCASSLVGRGEKLFFGSGTQLSVL.

To note about this clonotype: The junction and the germline gene differ at one end; a read error may be behind it. This rearrangement joins TRBV2 to TRBJ2-1; TRBD1 aligns across 8 bases. Looked up from germline, CDR1 is SNHLY and CDR2 is FYNNEI. CDR3 length equals 15 residues. CDR3 in amino acids: CATSDPGTGDNEQFF. CDR3 DNA: TGTGCCACCAGTGACCCCGGGACAGGCGACAATGAGCAGTTCTTC.

This chain uses TRBV5-6 with TRBJ1-1; the match to TRBD1 covers 8 bases. Germline CDR1 is SGHDT and CDR2 is YYEEEE. V lost 5 bases and J lost 8; bases outside the gene matches: 5. CDR3 size: 12 residues. The CDR3 protein is CASRSPGGEAFF. The CDR3 nucleotides read TGTGCCAGCAGGAGTCCAGGGGGCGAAGCTTTCTTT.

Many counts were recorded for this clonotype. The chain is built from TRBV5-8 and TRBJ1-1; 10 bases match TRBD1. The CDR3 has 13 residues. Germline-derived CDR1 and CDR2 are SGHTS and YDEGEE. V gave up 7 bases and J gave up 7 bases; unmatched junction bases: 7. CDR3 region: CASGSGTGDEAFF. In DNA, the CDR3 is TGTGCCAGCGGTTCCGGGACAGGGGATGAAGCTTTCTTT. The full variable domain, completed using reference TRBV5-8 and TRBJ1-1, is EAGVTQSPTHLIKTRGQQATLRCSPISGHTSVYWYQQALGLGLQFLLWYDEGEERNRGNFPPRFSGRQFPNYSSELNVNALELEDSALYLCASGSGTGDEAFFGQGTRLTVV.

The CDR3 spells CASSLPPSPEAFF. The CDR3 DNA reads TGTGCCAGCAGCTTACCCCCCTCCCCTGAAGCTTTCTTT. The chain uses TRBV12-3 or TRBV12-4 and TRBJ1-1; unclear D gene. This CDR3 is built from 13 residues. With 6 bases removed from V and 6 bases from J, the gap between germline ends came to 14 bases.

This clonotype appeared many times. The CDR3, as DNA: TGTGCCAGCAGTTTGATTGAGGGGGTTGGCTACACCTTC. Protein product: CASSLIEGVGYTF. This rearrangement joins TRBV12-3 or TRBV12-4 to TRBJ1-2; weak D call: TRBD1 (6 bases). This CDR3 spans 13 amino acids. Trimming cost V 3 bases and J 7 bases, with 12 bases left between them.

The rearrangement uses TRBV2 and TRBJ1-4; D unresolved. CDR1 SNHLY and CDR2 FYNNEI come from the germline V gene. The CDR3 totals 12 residues. Trimming removed 8 bases at V and 8 bases at J, with 12 bases between. The CDR3 region has the DNA TGTGCCAGCTCTTCACAGCGAGAAAAACTGTTTTTT. Its translation is CASSSQREKLFF.

This clonotype came up once. The rearrangement joins TRBV9 to TRBJ1-1; TRBD1 matches 10 bases. Germline V lookup: CDR1 SGDLS, CDR2 YYNGEE. The V gene end was trimmed by 4 bases and the J gene end by 1 base; junction bases not matched to a gene: 7. The CDR3 loop spans 16 amino acids. In DNA, the CDR3 is TGTGCCAGCAGCCATCTGACAGGGGGCGAGAACACTGAAGCTTTCTTT. This translates into CASSHLTGGENTEAFF.

At least ten counts were recorded for this clonotype. V is TRBV25-1 and J is TRBJ2-1; TRBD1 matches at 11 bases. Germline V gene lookup returns CDR1 MGHDK and CDR2 SYGVNS. The length of the CDR3 is 15 residues. Trimming at V came to 8 bases and at J to 6 bases, leaving 9 bases not matched to a gene. The CDR3 coding sequence is TGTGCCAGCTACCCTCCCGGGACAGGGGGCAATGAGCAGTTCTTC. It translates to CASYPPGTGGNEQFF.

The sample holds a few counts of this clonotype. The chain is built from TRBV7-2 and TRBJ2-2; D might be TRBD1 (5 bases). The CDR3 totals 17 residues. Deletions cut 1 base from V and 0 bases from J, with 12 bases between. Per the germline V gene, CDR1 is SGHTA and CDR2 is FQGNSA. The CDR3 nucleotides read TGTGCCAGCAGCTTAGTGCTACAGGTGACGAACACCGGGGAGCTGTTTTTT. Its translation: CASSLVLQVTNTGELFF.

Ten or more counts support this clonotype. The rearrangement links TRBV5-1 to TRBJ1-1, with D perhaps TRBD1 (6 bases). Trimming took 0 bases from V and 0 from J, leaving 12 bases between them. Looked up from germline, CDR1 is SGHRS and CDR2 is YFSETQ. The CDR3 spans 16 residues. CDR3 protein: CASSLEGQGLNTEAFF. CDR3 sequence (DNA): TGCGCCAGCAGCTTGGAAGGGCAGGGGCTGAACACTGAAGCTTTCTTT.

The DNA of the CDR3 is TGTGCCAGCATGGCGGACAGGGGAAACACTGAAGCTTTCTTT. It codes for CASMADRGNTEAFF. This chain joins TRBV2 and TRBJ1-1, with 9 bases fitting TRBD1. V dropped 7 bases and J dropped 2; count of bases not matched to a gene: 5. The length of the CDR3 is 14 residues. Germline loops: CDR1 SNHLY, CDR2 FYNNEI.

The chain uses TRBV5-1 and TRBJ2-7; D might be TRBD1 or TRBD2, each matching 5 bases. The CDR3 is 15 residues long. Trimming cost V 0 bases and J 6 bases, with 16 bases left between them. The V gene's germline CDR1 is SGHRS and CDR2 YFSETQ. The CDR3 loop is CASSLVHLEGFEQYF. CDR3 bases: TGCGCCAGCAGCTTGGTCCACCTCGAGGGGTTCGAGCAGTACTTC.

This clonotype was observed a few times. The chain has TRBV3-1 and TRBJ1-2; no clear D gene. V lost 0 bases and J lost 5, with 10 bases in between. The germline CDR1 and CDR2 sequences are LGHDT and YNNKEL (reference sequence). The CDR3 contains 14 residues. The CDR3 DNA sequence: TGTGCCAGCAGCCAAGATTTCGGAAAGTATGGCTACACCTTC. As protein: CASSQDFGKYGYTF.

The CDR3 region has the DNA TGCAGCGTTGCCCGGGTGGGGTACCAAGAGACCCAGTACTTC. Residues: CSVARVGYQETQYF. The rearrangement links TRBV29-1 to TRBJ2-5; D is unresolved. This CDR3 is built from 14 residues. Germline V CDR1 and CDR2: SQVTM, ANQGSEA. V dropped 4 bases and J dropped 0 bases, with 12 bases sitting between them.

This clonotype was counted at least ten times. This chain joins TRBV6-1 and TRBJ1-1; no definite D call. Trimming left V 4 bases short and J 0 bases short, with 9 bases between. The CDR3 runs to 14 residues. Germline-derived CDR1 and CDR2 are MNHNS and SASEGT. CDR3 DNA: TGTGCCAGCAGTGTGGGTCTCATGAACACTGAAGCTTTCTTT. Translated, it gives CASSVGLMNTEAFF.

In the case of this clonotype: The junction differs from germline at one of its ends, possibly a read error. The gene calls are TRBV2 and TRBJ2-6; TRBD1 or TRBD2 may be the D gene (7 bases each). CDR3 length: 16 amino acids. Germline CDR1 SNHLY, CDR2 FYNNEI. This CDR3 reads CASSEAAGAGGNVLTF. CDR3 nucleotides: TGTGCCAGCAGTGAAGCGGCGGGGGCAGGGGGCAACGTCCTGACTTTC.

This clonotype was seen repeatedly, ten times or more. In DNA form, the CDR3 reads TGTGCCAGCAGTTCCGACCCTGCGACCCAGTACTTC. Protein sequence: CASSSDPATQYF. The gene calls are TRBV3-1 and TRBJ2-5; D remains ambiguous. The CDR3 length is 12 residues. CDR1 is LGHDT and CDR2 is YNNKEL in the germline V gene (reference sequence). Trimming shortened V by 6 bases and J by 7 bases, and 12 bases separated the two germline ends.

CDR3 loop: CSASGGGLSYNEQFF. The CDR3 region has the DNA TGCAGTGCTAGTGGTGGGGGGCTCTCCTACAATGAGCAGTTCTTC. The rearrangement links TRBV20-1 to TRBJ2-1, with D possibly being TRBD1 or TRBD2 (6 bases each). Between the trimmed V and J ends, which lost 3 bases and 0 bases, there was a span of 12 bases. The CDR3 has 15 residues. Per germline, CDR1 DFQATT and CDR2 SNEGSKA (reference sequence).